The 25 T cell receptor beta chains listed next were all sequenced from one sample in a study of T cells in Graves' hyperthyroidism and ophthalmopathy. It was RNA transcripts that yielded the amplified TCR beta CDR3 regions. The HTBI set primed first-round TCR CDR3 RT-PCR. TCRdb re-derived calls from the multiplex PCR reads in MiXCR, one entry per CDR3 protein. The profile shows about 570,000 distinct CDR3 sequences, around 42% of them singletons. Sequenced material: peripheral blood or thyroid tissue (not recorded which). The receptors here all came from an adult woman with Graves' disease, either hyperthyroidism or ophthalmopathy (not recorded which).

This clonotype was counted at least ten times. At one end the junction does not follow the germline gene, possibly because of a read error. This chain links TRBV7-7 with TRBJ2-5; no clear D gene. Germline loops: CDR1 SSHAT, CDR2 FNYEAQ (reference sequence). There are 13 residues in the CDR3. The CDR3 sequence: CASSLTQQETQYF. CDR3 nucleotides: TGTGCTAGCAGCTTAACGCAGCAAGAGACCCAGTACTTC.

The chain employs TRBV13 and TRBJ2-7; 9 nucleotides align to TRBD1. V gave up 5 bases and J gave up 1 base; unmatched junction bases: 9. CDR1 PRHDT and CDR2 FYEKMQ come from the germline V gene (reference sequence). This CDR3 region has 16 residues. CDR3 sequence reads: CASSVTTGQGSYEQYF. The CDR3 DNA is TGTGCCAGCAGCGTAACAACGGGACAGGGATCCTACGAGCAGTACTTC.

The chain links TRBV2 to TRBJ1-2; tentatively, D is TRBD1 (5 bases). The CDR3 totals 12 residues. The ends were cut back, 4 bases at V and 8 bases at J, with 11 bases in the middle. Germline V gene data show CDR1 as SNHLY and CDR2 as FYNNEI. CDR3 sequence reads: CASSVVGEGYTF. CDR3 nucleotide sequence: TGTGCCAGCAGTGTTGTGGGGGAGGGCTACACCTTC.

There are many counts of this clonotype. The J gene is TRBJ1-5, the V gene TRBV20-1; D call uncertain. The V gene lost 6 bases and the J gene lost 4 bases, with 10 bases spanning the gap. The CDR3 contains 12 residues. Looked up from germline, CDR1 is DFQATT and CDR2 is SNEGSKA (reference sequence). The DNA for the CDR3 is TGCAGTGCCGGGAGGAGAAATCAGCCCCAGCATTTT. Translating it yields CSAGRRNQPQHF.

There are many counts of this clonotype. One end of the junction is discordant with germline, which a read error may explain. The CDR3 protein is CSAMGPGQLSF. CDR3 nucleotide sequence: TGCAGTGCTATGGGACCGGGACAGCTATCCTTC. This chain joins TRBV20-1 and TRBJ1-2, with TRBD1 identical over 7 bases. Per germline, CDR1 DFQATT and CDR2 SNEGSKA (reference sequence). The CDR3 sequence is 11 residues long.

The chain uses TRBV11-2 and TRBJ1-1, with no clear D. V was cut by 5 bases and J by 1 base, with 14 bases left in between. This CDR3 is built from 15 residues. The germline CDR1 and CDR2 sequences are SGHAT and FQNNGV. CDR3 nucleotides: TGTGCCAGCAGCCCTCGGACCTACAGGAACACTGAAGCTTTCTTT. This codes for CASSPRTYRNTEAFF.

The rearrangement links TRBV7-9 to TRBJ2-5; no reliable D call. The CDR3 has 14 amino acids. The V end was cut by 0 bases, the J end by 7 bases, with 12 bases between. Germline CDR1 reads SEHNR; CDR2 reads FQNEAQ (reference sequence). CDR3 nucleotide sequence: TGTGCCAGCAGCTTAGCAAACAACCTAGGGACCCAGTACTTC. It specifies CASSLANNLGTQYF.

V is TRBV5-4 and J is TRBJ2-2, with a weak D call TRBD2 (8 bases). CDR1 and CDR2 from the germline V gene are SGHNT and YYREEE (reference sequence). This CDR3 spans 17 amino acids. Trimming took 4 bases from V and 5 from J, leaving 21 bases between them. As DNA, the CDR3 is TGTGCCAGCAGCCCGGGAGGGACAGCGAGTAGTACCGGGGAGCTGTTTTTT. Its protein is CASSPGGTASSTGELFF.

This clonotype was recorded once. Given a much more abundant clone one base away, this may be a read error. The chain links TRBV7-9 to TRBJ2-7; D is unclear. This CDR3 region has 14 residues. V dropped 6 bases and J dropped 3 bases, with 15 bases sitting between them. CDR1 and CDR2 from the germline V gene are SEHNR and FQNEAQ (reference sequence). The CDR3 is CASRAGRQNYEQYF. CDR3 bases: TGTGCCAGCAGGGCCGGACGGCAGAACTACGAGCAGTACTTC.

This clonotype showed up just a few times. This sequence joins TRBV9 and TRBJ2-5; 13 positions match TRBD2. There are 14 residues in the CDR3. Unmatched junction bases numbered 8, after V lost 10 bases and J lost 5 bases. Germline V gene data show CDR1 as SGDLS and CDR2 as YYNGEE. The CDR3 DNA follows: TGTGCCTCACTAGCGGGAGGGCCGTGGGAGACCCAGTACTTC. The encoded protein is CASLAGGPWETQYF.

This clonotype was found a few times. The chain couples TRBV28 to TRBJ2-5; TRBD1 matches 8 bases. The length of the CDR3 is 15 residues. The germline V gene has CDR1 MDHEN and CDR2 SYDVKM. Trimming at V came to 8 bases and at J to 4 bases, leaving 12 bases not matched to a gene. The CDR3 sequence is CASRNQGARGETQYF. In DNA, the CDR3 is TGTGCCAGCCGAAACCAGGGGGCGAGGGGAGAGACCCAGTACTTC.

This chain links TRBV7-2 with TRBJ2-2, with D perhaps matching TRBD1 (5 bases). This CDR3 contains 15 residues. Trimming removed 7 bases from V and 5 bases from J, with 17 bases in between. The germline V gene encodes CDR1 SGHTA and CDR2 FQGNSA. CDR3 sequence: CASNVGRTGTGELFF. CDR3 DNA sequence: TGTGCCAGCAACGTGGGGCGAACGGGTACCGGGGAGCTGTTTTTT.

This clonotype was seen many times. This rearrangement joins TRBV9 to TRBJ2-7; 7 nucleotides match TRBD1. This CDR3 is built from 14 residues. The trim removed 2 bases at V and 5 bases at J, leaving 7 bases unmatched. In germline, CDR1 is SGDLS, CDR2 YYNGEE. The CDR3 DNA sequence: TGTGCCAGCAGCGTCTCAGGGGGTCAGGACGAGCAGTACTTC. This gives the protein CASSVSGGQDEQYF.

At least ten counts were recorded for this clonotype. This chain connects TRBV25-1 to TRBJ2-7; the D gene is possibly TRBD1 (7 bases). CDR3 length: 14 amino acids. Germline CDR1 reads MGHDK; CDR2 reads SYGVNS. Trimming pared 8 bases from V and 5 bases from J, leaving 19 bases between. CDR3 nucleotide sequence: TGTGCCAGCTCAGAGGGGGCGGGACGGGACGAGCAGTACTTC. This sequence encodes CASSEGAGRDEQYF.

This clonotype came up a few times. The chain links TRBV9 to TRBJ2-7, with D possibly matching TRBD2 (6 bases). CDR3 length: 14 residues. From germline, CDR1 is SGDLS and CDR2 YYNGEE. The V end lost 0 bases, the J end lost 4 bases, and 11 bases lay between the germline ends. CDR3 sequence reads: CASSVAVGGYEQYF. CDR3 in DNA: TGTGCCAGCAGCGTAGCTGTGGGGGGATACGAGCAGTACTTC.

This clonotype was recorded at least ten times. The chain combines TRBV20-1 with TRBJ2-7; TRBD2 might be the D (6 bases). This CDR3 comprises 16 residues. V lost 3 bases and J lost 5, with 23 bases in between. CDR1 and CDR2 (germline): DFQATT, SNEGSKA (reference sequence). The CDR3 region has the DNA TGCAGTGCTAGTGGCAGCCCTAATAGTCCGGGGGACGAGCAGTACTTC. It specifies CSASGSPNSPGDEQYF.

This chain joins TRBV24-1 and TRBJ1-1, with 8 bases lining up with TRBD1. J was trimmed by 6 bases and V by 4 bases; bases with no gene match: 6. The CDR3 contains 14 residues. Germline CDR1 is KGHDR and CDR2 is SFDVKD. The CDR3 reads CATSDATGVAEAFF. The CDR3 DNA reads TGTGCCACCAGTGACGCGACAGGGGTCGCTGAAGCTTTCTTT.

At least ten counts were recorded for this clonotype. The chain joins TRBV2 to TRBJ1-1; the D is unclear. The CDR3 runs to 16 residues. Trimming pared 1 base from V and 1 base from J, leaving 13 bases between. Germline V gives CDR1 SNHLY, CDR2 FYNNEI. For the CDR3, the DNA is TGTGCCAGCAGTGAAGAGTCCCGGGCCGGGAACACTGAAGCTTTCTTT. Protein: CASSEESRAGNTEAFF.

The rearrangement links TRBV7-2 to TRBJ1-1; 8 bases match TRBD1. The junction had 7 bases not matched to a gene; V was cut back by 5 bases and J by 2 bases. Germline V gene lookup returns CDR1 SGHTA and CDR2 FQGNSA. The CDR3 runs to 15 residues. The CDR3, as DNA: TGTGCCAGCAGCGAACAGGGGGGTGCCAACACTGAAGCTTTCTTT. This codes for CASSEQGGANTEAFF.

V gene TRBV7-2 combines with J gene TRBJ1-2; D not certain. With 1 base removed from V and 4 bases from J, the gap between germline ends came to 10 bases. This CDR3 is built from 14 residues. Germline values: CDR1 SGHTA, CDR2 FQGNSA. CDR3 DNA: TGTGCCAGCAGCTTAGGCGCGGCCGCCTATGGCTACACCTTC. It yields the protein CASSLGAAAYGYTF.

The rearrangement joins TRBV20-1 to TRBJ1-4; D gene unclear. The CDR3 totals 13 residues. In germline, CDR1 is DFQATT, CDR2 SNEGSKA (reference sequence). The V end lost 4 bases, the J end lost 8 bases, and 14 bases lay between the germline ends. DNA for the CDR3: TGCAGTGCTACGAGGGTAGGAGCGGAAAAACTGTTTTTT. This encodes CSATRVGAEKLFF.

This clonotype was seen at least ten times. This chain links TRBV20-1 with TRBJ1-2; D not resolved. The V end lost 0 bases, the J end lost 5 bases, and 4 bases lay between the germline ends. The CDR3 sequence is 11 residues long. CDR1 and CDR2 from the germline V gene are DFQATT and SNEGSKA (reference sequence). Here the CDR3 DNA reads TGCAGTGCTAGAGAGGGATATGGCTACACCTTC. It translates to CSAREGYGYTF.

This clonotype was detected only a few times. The gene calls are TRBV7-3 and TRBJ2-6, with 8 positions matching TRBD1. The CDR3 length is 18 residues. Germline CDR1 is SGHTA and CDR2 is FQGTGA. The V and J ends lost 5 bases and 3 bases, in that order; junction bases with no gene match: 12. The CDR3 sequence: CASSPVGQGANGANVLTF. The CDR3 DNA reads TGTGCCAGCAGCCCAGTGGGTCAGGGGGCCAATGGGGCCAACGTCCTGACTTTC.

At least ten counts were recorded for this clonotype. The chain is built from TRBV3-1 and TRBJ1-1; D call uncertain. The V gene lost 1 base and the J gene lost 1 base, with 4 bases spanning the gap. In germline, CDR1 is LGHDT, CDR2 YNNKEL (reference sequence). The CDR3 spans 13 residues. This CDR3 reads CASSQVQNTEAFF. CDR3 sequence (DNA): TGTGCCAGCAGCCAAGTCCAGAACACTGAAGCTTTCTTT.

This clonotype occurred many times. V gene TRBV11-2 combines with J gene TRBJ2-7; TRBD2 aligns across 9 bases. Germline loops: CDR1 SGHAT, CDR2 FQNNGV. The length of the CDR3 is 16 residues. Trimming removed 5 bases from V and 2 bases from J; junction bases left unmatched: 10. The CDR3 sequence is CASSPNPAGGPYEQYF. CDR3 coding DNA: TGTGCCAGCAGCCCTAACCCAGCGGGAGGACCCTACGAGCAGTACTTC.